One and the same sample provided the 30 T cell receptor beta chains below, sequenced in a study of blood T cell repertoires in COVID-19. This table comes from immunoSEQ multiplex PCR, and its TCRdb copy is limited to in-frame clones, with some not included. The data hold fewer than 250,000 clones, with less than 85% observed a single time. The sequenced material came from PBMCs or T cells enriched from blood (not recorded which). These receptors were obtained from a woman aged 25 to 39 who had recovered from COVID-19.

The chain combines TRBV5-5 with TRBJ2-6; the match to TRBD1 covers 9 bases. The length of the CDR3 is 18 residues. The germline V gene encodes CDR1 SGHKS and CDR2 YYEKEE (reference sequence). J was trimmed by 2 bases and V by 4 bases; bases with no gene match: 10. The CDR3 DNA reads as TGTGCCAGCAGCCACGTCCCGGGACAGGGAGCTGGGGCCAACGTCCTGACTTTC. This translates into CASSHVPGQGAGANVLTF. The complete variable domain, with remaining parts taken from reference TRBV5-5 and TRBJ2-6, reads DAGVTQSPTHLIKTRGQQVTLRCSPISGHKSVSWYQQVLGQGPQFIFQYYEKEERGRGNFPDRFSARQFPNYSSELNVNALLLGDSALYLCASSHVPGQGAGANVLTFGAGSRLTVL.

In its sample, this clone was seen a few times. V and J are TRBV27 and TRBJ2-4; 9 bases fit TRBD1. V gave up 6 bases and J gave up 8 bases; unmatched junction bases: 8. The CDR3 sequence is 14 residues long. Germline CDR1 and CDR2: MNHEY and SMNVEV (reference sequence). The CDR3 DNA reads TGTGCCAGCAGCTCCGGGACAGGGACGTACATTCAGTACTTC. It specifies CASSSGTGTYIQYF.

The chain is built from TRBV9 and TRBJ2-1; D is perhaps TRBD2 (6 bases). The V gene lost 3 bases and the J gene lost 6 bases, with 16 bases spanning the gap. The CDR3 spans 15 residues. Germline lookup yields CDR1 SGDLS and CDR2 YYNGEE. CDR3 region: CASSAGTLGSNEQFF. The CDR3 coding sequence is TGTGCCAGCAGCGCGGGGACCCTCGGGAGCAATGAGCAGTTCTTC.

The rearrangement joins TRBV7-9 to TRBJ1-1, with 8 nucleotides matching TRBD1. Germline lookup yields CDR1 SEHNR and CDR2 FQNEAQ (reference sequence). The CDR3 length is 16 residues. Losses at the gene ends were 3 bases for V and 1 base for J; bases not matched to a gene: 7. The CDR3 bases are TGTGCCAGCAGCTTCCCACAGGGGGACGGGAACACTGAAGCTTTCTTT. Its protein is CASSFPQGDGNTEAFF.

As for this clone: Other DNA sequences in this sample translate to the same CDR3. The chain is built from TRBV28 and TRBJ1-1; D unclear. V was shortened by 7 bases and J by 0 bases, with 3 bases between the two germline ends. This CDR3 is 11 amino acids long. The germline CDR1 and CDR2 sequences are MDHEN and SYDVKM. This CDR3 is CASTLNTEAFF. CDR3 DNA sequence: TGTGCCAGCACTTTGAACACTGAAGCTTTCTTT.

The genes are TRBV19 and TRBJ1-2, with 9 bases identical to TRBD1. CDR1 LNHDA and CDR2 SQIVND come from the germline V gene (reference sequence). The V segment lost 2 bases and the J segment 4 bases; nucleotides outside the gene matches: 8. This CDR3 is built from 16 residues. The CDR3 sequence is CASSISTPDRGYGYTF. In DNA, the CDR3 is TGTGCCAGTAGTATATCCACACCGGACAGGGGCTATGGCTACACCTTC.

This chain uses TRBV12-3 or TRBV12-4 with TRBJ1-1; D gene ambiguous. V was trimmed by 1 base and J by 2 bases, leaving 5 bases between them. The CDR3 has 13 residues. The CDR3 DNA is TGTGCCAGCAGTTTAGGTCGTAACACTGAAGCTTTCTTT. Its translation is CASSLGRNTEAFF.

The CDR3 here is CATSAPHQSGANVLTF. The CDR3 DNA reads TGTGCCACCAGTGCCCCTCACCAGTCTGGGGCCAACGTCCTGACTTTC. V usage is TRBV24-1 and J usage is TRBJ2-6; D remains ambiguous. The CDR3 extends over 16 amino acids. Trimming stripped 5 bases from V and 1 base from J, with 11 bases between. Germline V gene lookup returns CDR1 KGHDR and CDR2 SFDVKD.

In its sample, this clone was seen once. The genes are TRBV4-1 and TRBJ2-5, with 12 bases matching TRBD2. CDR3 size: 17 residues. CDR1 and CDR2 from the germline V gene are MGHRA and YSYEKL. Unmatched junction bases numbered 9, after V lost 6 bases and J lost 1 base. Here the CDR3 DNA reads TGCGCCAGCAGTCCGGGGCCTAGCGGGGGGGTCCAAGAGACCCAGTACTTC. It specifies CASSPGPSGGVQETQYF.

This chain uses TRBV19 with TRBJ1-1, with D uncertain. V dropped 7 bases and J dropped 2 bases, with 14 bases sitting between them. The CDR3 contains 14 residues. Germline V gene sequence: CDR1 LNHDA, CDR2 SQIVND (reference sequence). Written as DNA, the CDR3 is TGTGCCAGTACCAGGAACCAGGCTAACACTGAAGCTTTCTTT. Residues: CASTRNQANTEAFF.

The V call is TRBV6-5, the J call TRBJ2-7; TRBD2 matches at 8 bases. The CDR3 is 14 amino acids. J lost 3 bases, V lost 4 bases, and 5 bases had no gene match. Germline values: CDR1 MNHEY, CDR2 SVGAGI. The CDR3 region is CASSFVRGVYEQYF. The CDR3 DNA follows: TGTGCCAGCAGTTTTGTGCGGGGGGTCTACGAGCAGTACTTC.

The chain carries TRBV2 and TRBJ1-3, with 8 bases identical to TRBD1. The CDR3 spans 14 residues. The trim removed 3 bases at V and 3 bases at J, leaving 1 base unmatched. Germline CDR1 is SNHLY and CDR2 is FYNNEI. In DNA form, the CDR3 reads TGTGCCAGCAGTGACAGGGGGCTTGGAAACACCATATATTTT. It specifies CASSDRGLGNTIYF.

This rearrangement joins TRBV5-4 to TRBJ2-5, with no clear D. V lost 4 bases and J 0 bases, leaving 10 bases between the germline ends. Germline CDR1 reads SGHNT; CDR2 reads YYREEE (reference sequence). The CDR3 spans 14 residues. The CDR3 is CASSPRQNQETQYF. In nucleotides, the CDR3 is TGTGCCAGCAGCCCGAGGCAGAACCAAGAGACCCAGTACTTC.

CDR3 amino acids: CASSFSGGAVGELFF. In nucleotides, the CDR3 is TGTGCCAGCAGTTTTAGCGGGGGGGCCGTCGGGGAGCTGTTTTTT. V usage is TRBV27 and J usage is TRBJ2-2, with 11 bases lining up with TRBD2. Germline CDR1 and CDR2: MNHEY and SMNVEV (reference sequence). With V trimmed by 3 bases and J by 7 bases, 4 bases remained unmatched. There are 15 residues in the CDR3.

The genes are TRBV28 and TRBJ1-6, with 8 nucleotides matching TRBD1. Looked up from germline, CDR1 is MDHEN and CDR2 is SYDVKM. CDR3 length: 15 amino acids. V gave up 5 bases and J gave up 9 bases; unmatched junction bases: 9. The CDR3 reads CASSTVDRVFSPLHF. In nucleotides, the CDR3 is TGTGCCAGCAGTACCGTGGACAGGGTCTTTTCACCCCTCCACTTT.

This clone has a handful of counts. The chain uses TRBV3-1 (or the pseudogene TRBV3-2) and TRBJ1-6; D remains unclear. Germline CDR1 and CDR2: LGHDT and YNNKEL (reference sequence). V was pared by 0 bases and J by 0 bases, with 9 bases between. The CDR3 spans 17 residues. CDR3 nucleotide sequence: TGTGCCAGCAGCCAAGAGGAGGCGCGCTCCTATAATTCACCCCTCCACTTT. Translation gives CASSQEEARSYNSPLHF.

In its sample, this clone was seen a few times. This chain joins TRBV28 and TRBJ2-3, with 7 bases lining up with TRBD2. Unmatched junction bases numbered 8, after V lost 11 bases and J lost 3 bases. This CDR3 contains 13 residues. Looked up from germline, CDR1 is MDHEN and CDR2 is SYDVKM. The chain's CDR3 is CAGMWGGTDTQYF. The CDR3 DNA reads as TGTGCCGGAATGTGGGGGGGGACAGATACGCAGTATTTT.

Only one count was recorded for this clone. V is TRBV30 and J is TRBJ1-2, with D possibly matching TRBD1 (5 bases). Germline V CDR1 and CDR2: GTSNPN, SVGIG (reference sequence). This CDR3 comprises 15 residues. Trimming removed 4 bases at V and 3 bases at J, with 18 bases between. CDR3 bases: TGTGCCTGGAATAAAGATACAGACAGCTACTATGGCTACACCTTC. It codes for CAWNKDTDSYYGYTF.

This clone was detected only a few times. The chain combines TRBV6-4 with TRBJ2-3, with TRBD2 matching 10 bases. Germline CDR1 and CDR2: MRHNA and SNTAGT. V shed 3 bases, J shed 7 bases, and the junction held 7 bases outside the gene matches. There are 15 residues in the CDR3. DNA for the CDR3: TGTGCCAGCAGTGAAGGAGCGGGAGGGGGAAATACGCAGTATTTT. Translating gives CASSEGAGGGNTQYF.

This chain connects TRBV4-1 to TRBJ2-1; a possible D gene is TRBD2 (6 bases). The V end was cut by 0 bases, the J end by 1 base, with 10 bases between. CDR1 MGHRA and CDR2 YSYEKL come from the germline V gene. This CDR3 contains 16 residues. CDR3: CASSQDTSSSYNEQFF. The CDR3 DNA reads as TGCGCCAGCAGCCAAGATACTAGCAGTTCCTACAATGAGCAGTTCTTC.

The CDR3 reads CASSLGLSSGNYEQYF. The CDR3, as DNA: TGTGCCAGCAGCTTAGGACTTTCTAGCGGGAACTACGAGCAGTACTTC. The chain links TRBV11-2 to TRBJ2-7; 9 positions match TRBD2. The CDR3 loop spans 16 amino acids. The germline V gene has CDR1 SGHAT and CDR2 FQNNGV. With V trimmed by 1 base and J by 3 bases, 7 bases remained unmatched.

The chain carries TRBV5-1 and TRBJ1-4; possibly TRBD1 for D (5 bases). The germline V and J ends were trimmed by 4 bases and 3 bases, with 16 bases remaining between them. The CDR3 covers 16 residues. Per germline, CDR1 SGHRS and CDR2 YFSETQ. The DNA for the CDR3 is TGCGCCAGCAGCCGACAAACCGGACAATCTAATGAAAAACTGTTTTTT. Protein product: CASSRQTGQSNEKLFF. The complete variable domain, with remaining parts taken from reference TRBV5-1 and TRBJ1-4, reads KAGVTQTPRYLIKTRGQQVTLSCSPISGHRSVSWYQQTPGQGLQFLFEYFSETQRNKGNFPGRFSGRQFSNSRSEMNVSTLELGDSALYLCASSRQTGQSNEKLFFGSGTQLSVL.

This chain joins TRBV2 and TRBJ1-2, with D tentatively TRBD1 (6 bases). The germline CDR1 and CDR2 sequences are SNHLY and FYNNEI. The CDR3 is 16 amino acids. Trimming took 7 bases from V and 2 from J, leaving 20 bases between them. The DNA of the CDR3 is TGTGCCAGCACCCCGGGCAGGGGCCGGATGAACTATGGCTACACCTTC. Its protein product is CASTPGRGRMNYGYTF.

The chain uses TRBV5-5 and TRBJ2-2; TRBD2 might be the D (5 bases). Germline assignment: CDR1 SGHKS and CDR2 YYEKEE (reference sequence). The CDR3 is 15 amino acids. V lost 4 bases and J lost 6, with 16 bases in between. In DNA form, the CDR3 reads TGTGCCAGCAGCCTGGACGGAGGCCGCGCCGGGGAGCTGTTTTTT. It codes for CASSLDGGRAGELFF.

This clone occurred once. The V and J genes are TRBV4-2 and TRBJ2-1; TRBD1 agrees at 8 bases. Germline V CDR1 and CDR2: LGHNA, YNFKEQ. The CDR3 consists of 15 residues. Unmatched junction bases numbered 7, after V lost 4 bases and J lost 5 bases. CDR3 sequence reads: CASSPRQGSHNEQFF. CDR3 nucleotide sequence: TGTGCCAGCAGCCCCAGACAGGGGAGTCACAATGAGCAGTTCTTC.

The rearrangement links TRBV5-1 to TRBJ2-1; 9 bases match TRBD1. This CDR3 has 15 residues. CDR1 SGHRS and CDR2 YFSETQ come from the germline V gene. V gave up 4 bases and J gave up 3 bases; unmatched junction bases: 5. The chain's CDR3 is CASSPRDRDYNEQFF. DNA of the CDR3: TGCGCCAGCAGCCCCCGGGACAGGGACTACAATGAGCAGTTCTTC.

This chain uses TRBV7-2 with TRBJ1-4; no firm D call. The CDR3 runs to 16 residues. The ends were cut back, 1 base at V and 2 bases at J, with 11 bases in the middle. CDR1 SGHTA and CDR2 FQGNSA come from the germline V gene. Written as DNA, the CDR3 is TGTGCCAGCAGCTTAGATGGTACCGGGACTAATGAAAAACTGTTTTTT. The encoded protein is CASSLDGTGTNEKLFF.

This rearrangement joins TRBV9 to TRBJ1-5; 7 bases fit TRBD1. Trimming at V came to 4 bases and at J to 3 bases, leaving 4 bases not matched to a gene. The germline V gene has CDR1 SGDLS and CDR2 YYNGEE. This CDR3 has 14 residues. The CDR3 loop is CASSRDRANQPQHF. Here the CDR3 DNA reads TGTGCCAGCAGCCGGGACAGAGCCAATCAGCCCCAGCATTTT.

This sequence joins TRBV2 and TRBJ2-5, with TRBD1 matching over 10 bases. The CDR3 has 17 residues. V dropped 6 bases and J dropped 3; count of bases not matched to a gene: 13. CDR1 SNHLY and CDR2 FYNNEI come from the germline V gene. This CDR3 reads CASSARRPGTGEETQYF. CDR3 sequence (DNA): TGTGCCAGCAGCGCAAGGCGGCCCGGGACAGGGGAAGAGACCCAGTACTTC.

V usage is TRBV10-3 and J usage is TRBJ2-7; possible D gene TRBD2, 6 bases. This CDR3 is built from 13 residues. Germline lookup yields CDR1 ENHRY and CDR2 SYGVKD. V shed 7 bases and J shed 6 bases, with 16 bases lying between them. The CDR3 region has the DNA TGTGCCATCAAGGCTAGCGACCTAGGCGAGCAGTACTTC. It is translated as CAIKASDLGEQYF.